These 32 T cell receptor beta chains originate from one sample sequenced in a study of T cells in Graves' hyperthyroidism and ophthalmopathy. RNA transcripts served as the template for amplifying TCR beta CDR3 regions. HTBI primers drove first-round RT-PCR of the TCR CDR3. TCRdb processed the multiplex PCR reads anew with MiXCR; each CDR3 protein has one entry. The repertoire holds more than 55,000 distinct CDR3 sequences, with approximately 50% as singletons. Input material: blood. Receptors were obtained from a woman aged 55-75 years with Graves' ophthalmopathy.

The chain joins TRBV2 to TRBJ1-3; 9 positions match TRBD1. CDR3 length equals 13 residues. Germline trimming cut 2 bases from V and 8 bases from J; bases unmatched to any gene: 1. Germline loops: CDR1 SNHLY, CDR2 FYNNEI. This CDR3 is CASSETGGYTIYF. In nucleotides, the CDR3 is TGTGCCAGCAGTGAAACAGGGGGCTACACCATATATTTT.

This clonotype was found many times. The rearrangement links TRBV19 to TRBJ2-5, with TRBD2 matching over 7 bases. Trimming removed 7 bases from V and 7 bases from J; junction bases left unmatched: 9. The germline V gene has CDR1 LNHDA and CDR2 SQIVND (reference sequence). This CDR3 is 13 amino acids long. The DNA for the CDR3 is TGTGCCAGTATGGGGGGAGGGGCTCTGACCCAGTACTTC. It yields the protein CASMGGGALTQYF.

By proportion, this clonotype is medium-sized (0.01 to 0.1%). The chain couples TRBV7-6 to TRBJ1-6; TRBD1 matches 7 bases. The CDR3 is 15 amino acids. After removal of 0 bases from V and 11 bases from J, the junction contained 7 bases not matched to a gene. CDR1 SGHVS and CDR2 FNYEAQ come from the germline V gene. The CDR3 reads CASSLAEGGETPLHF. CDR3 bases: TGTGCCAGCAGCTTAGCGGAAGGGGGCGAAACACCCCTCCACTTT.

The CDR3 DNA is TGCAGTGCTAGGAGGACGAACACTGAAGCTTTCTTT. Its translation is CSARRTNTEAFF. This sequence joins TRBV20-1 and TRBJ1-1; D is unresolved. Trimming cost V 3 bases and J 1 base, with 6 bases left between them. The CDR3 runs 12 residues. Germline V CDR1 and CDR2: DFQATT, SNEGSKA (reference sequence).

The rearrangement joins TRBV29-1 to TRBJ1-2; D not resolved. Germline V gene data show CDR1 as SQVTM and CDR2 as ANQGSEA. The CDR3 is made up of 12 amino acids. Trimming removed 1 base at V and 0 bases at J, with 3 bases between. CDR3: CSVEAANYGYTF. CDR3 in DNA: TGCAGCGTTGAAGCTGCTAACTATGGCTACACCTTC.

The chain employs TRBV20-1 and TRBJ1-1, with a possible D match to TRBD1 (5 bases). Germline values: CDR1 DFQATT, CDR2 SNEGSKA (reference sequence). The V end was cut by 0 bases, the J end by 4 bases, with 15 bases between. The CDR3 contains 15 residues. The CDR3 loop is CSARDGLAGGTEAFF. The CDR3, as DNA: TGCAGTGCTAGAGATGGGCTAGCGGGGGGCACTGAAGCTTTCTTT.

The chain carries TRBV20-1 and TRBJ2-6; D is perhaps TRBD1 (6 bases). This CDR3 is 11 amino acids long. Between the trimmed V and J ends, which lost 1 base and 16 bases, there was a span of 11 bases. Germline CDR1 and CDR2: DFQATT and SNEGSKA (reference sequence). The DNA of the CDR3 is TGCAGTGCTAGAGTCCCTGGACAGCTGACTTTC. Amino acids: CSARVPGQLTF.

This clonotype was found many times. The chain uses TRBV4-3 and TRBJ1-2; 10 nucleotides agree with TRBD1. The V gene end was trimmed by 2 bases and the J gene end by 4 bases; junction bases not matched to a gene: 10. This CDR3 has 17 amino acids. Looked up from germline, CDR1 is LGHNA and CDR2 is YSLEER. The CDR3 protein is CASSQFQDRGRSYGYTF. CDR3 nucleotides: TGCGCCAGCAGCCAATTCCAAGACAGGGGGCGCTCCTATGGCTACACCTTC.

The J gene is TRBJ2-3, the V gene TRBV20-1; D uncertain. The CDR3 consists of 14 residues. Deletions cut 6 bases from V and 2 bases from J, with 15 bases between. In germline, CDR1 is DFQATT, CDR2 SNEGSKA (reference sequence). The CDR3 loop reads CSAPAQRDTDTQYF. In DNA, the CDR3 is TGCAGTGCCCCAGCCCAGCGTGACACAGATACGCAGTATTTT.

The chain recombines TRBV12-3 or TRBV12-4 with TRBJ1-3, with 7 positions matching TRBD1. The CDR3 covers 16 residues. V shed 5 bases, J shed 10 bases, and the junction held 17 bases outside the gene matches. CDR3 in amino acids: CASSTALTGEGETIYF. CDR3 in DNA: TGTGCCAGCAGTACCGCCTTAACAGGGGAGGGAGAGACCATATATTTT.

This chain uses TRBV20-1 with TRBJ1-1, with D unresolved. Trimming removed 6 bases at V and 1 base at J, with 12 bases between. The CDR3 extends over 13 amino acids. Germline CDR1 is DFQATT and CDR2 is SNEGSKA (reference sequence). This chain's CDR3 is CSAPGEGNTEAFF. For the CDR3, the DNA is TGCAGTGCCCCGGGTGAGGGGAACACTGAAGCTTTCTTT.

The V call is TRBV20-1, the J call TRBJ2-3, with no clear D. The CDR3 contains 11 residues. Germline CDR1 is DFQATT and CDR2 is SNEGSKA (reference sequence). Trimming took off 4 bases at V and 3 bases at J, with 5 bases between the two ends. Written as DNA, the CDR3 is TGCAGTGCTACGTTAACAGATACGCAGTATTTT. Encoded protein: CSATLTDTQYF.

This clonotype came up many times. Just one base apart from a much larger clone, this may be a read error. This rearrangement joins TRBV5-6 to TRBJ2-7; D uncertain. The V gene lost 2 bases and the J gene lost 2 bases, with 11 bases spanning the gap. The CDR3 length is 14 residues. Germline loops: CDR1 SGHDT, CDR2 YYEEEE. CDR3 amino acids: CASSFIDSAYEQYF. The CDR3 coding sequence is TGTGCCAGCAGCTTTATCGATTCCGCCTACGAGCAGTACTTC.

A remark on this clonotype: The final CDR3 position lacks the conserved phenylalanine or tryptophan, pointing to a likely read error. The genes are TRBV18 and TRBJ1-1; no reliable D call. V lost 3 bases and J 1 base, leaving 6 bases between the germline ends. CDR3 length: 13 residues. Per the germline V gene, CDR1 is KGHSH and CDR2 is LQKENI. This CDR3 is CASSPGQNTEAFL. The CDR3 DNA is TGTGCCAGCTCACCCGGGCAGAACACTGAAGCTTTCTTG.

The chain links TRBV15 to TRBJ1-6; TRBD1 might be the D (5 bases). Germline loops: CDR1 LNHNV, CDR2 YYDKDF (reference sequence). V was cut by 0 bases and J by 9 bases, with 15 bases left in between. The CDR3 is 16 amino acids. The DNA for the CDR3 is TGTGCCACCAGCAGAGACCCTCAGGGATCGAGTTCACCCCTCCACTTT. Translation gives CATSRDPQGSSSPLHF.

At least ten counts were recorded for this clonotype. This chain connects TRBV9 to TRBJ2-1; tentative D call: TRBD1 (6 bases). The ends were cut back, 5 bases at V and 9 bases at J, with 15 bases in the middle. CDR3 size: 13 residues. CDR1 is SGDLS and CDR2 is YYNGEE in the germline V gene. In DNA form, the CDR3 reads TGTGCCAGCAGTACTAGGACAGTGGGTGAGCAGTTCTTC. It encodes CASSTRTVGEQFF.

At least ten counts were recorded for this clonotype. This may stem from a read error, because a much larger clone lies one nucleotide away. This rearrangement joins TRBV19 to TRBJ2-5, with 13 positions matching TRBD2. Germline loops: CDR1 LNHDA, CDR2 SQIVND (reference sequence). The CDR3 sequence is 16 residues long. The V segment lost 5 bases and the J segment 4 bases; nucleotides outside the gene matches: 7. The CDR3 DNA reads as TGTGCCAGTAGTCACGGGACTAGCGGGAATCGAGAGACCCAGTACTTC. This codes for CASSHGTSGNRETQYF.

The V gene is TRBV14, the J gene TRBJ1-6, with D hard to call. V gave up 0 bases and J gave up 11 bases, with 8 bases separating them. Germline assignment: CDR1 SGHDN and CDR2 FVKESK. The CDR3 extends over 13 amino acids. For the CDR3, the DNA is TGTGCCAGCAGCCAAGAACGGGGAACACCCCTCCACTTT. The encoded protein is CASSQERGTPLHF.

On this clonotype: Being one base from a much bigger clone, this may be a read error. V is TRBV20-1 and J is TRBJ2-3; D gene uncertain. Trimming pared 5 bases from V and 4 bases from J, leaving 16 bases between. There are 14 residues in the CDR3. Germline V lookup: CDR1 DFQATT, CDR2 SNEGSKA (reference sequence). DNA of the CDR3: TGCAGTGCTCCTACCAGGAGAATGGCAGATACGCAGTATTTT. This codes for CSAPTRRMADTQYF.

As concerns this clonotype: With a much larger clone just one base away, this may be a read error. The chain employs TRBV12-3 or TRBV12-4 and TRBJ2-5; D remains ambiguous. This CDR3 has 15 amino acids. The germline V and J ends were trimmed by 6 bases and 5 bases, with 19 bases remaining between them. The CDR3 nucleotides are TGTGCCAGCAGCCTCGGGCCCTCCCTGGGGGAGACCCAGTACTTC. Amino acids: CASSLGPSLGETQYF.

Comments on this clonotype: A read error may account for a junction end that differs from germline. The gene calls are TRBV20-1 and TRBJ2-3, with a possible D match to TRBD2 (5 bases). CDR3 length: 11 residues. Germline-derived CDR1 and CDR2 are DFQATT and SNEGSKA (reference sequence). CDR3 region: CSARGTDTQYF. The CDR3 nucleotides are TGCAGTGCAAGAGGGACAGATACGCAGTATTTT.

This clonotype was counted ten times or more. The CDR3 spells CASSLRRGFSEQYF. In nucleotides, the CDR3 is TGTGCCAGCAGCCTCCGGAGGGGATTTAGCGAGCAGTACTTC. This rearrangement joins TRBV3-1 to TRBJ2-7; tentatively, D is TRBD2 (6 bases). The length of the CDR3 is 14 residues. The germline gives CDR1 LGHDT, CDR2 YNNKEL (reference sequence). Between the trimmed V and J ends, which lost 4 bases and 6 bases, there was a span of 16 bases.

The rearrangement joins TRBV19 to TRBJ2-5; D remains unclear. The CDR3 extends over 12 amino acids. CDR1 and CDR2 (germline): LNHDA, SQIVND (reference sequence). The V and J ends lost 1 base and 3 bases respectively, with 3 bases between them. The CDR3 loop is CASSIGEETQYF. The CDR3 DNA reads TGTGCCAGTAGTATAGGGGAAGAGACCCAGTACTTC.

Ten or more counts support this clonotype. The chain employs TRBV5-4 and TRBJ1-1; maybe TRBD1 (5 bases). Trimming took off 0 bases at V and 4 bases at J, with 10 bases between the two ends. The germline gives CDR1 SGHNT, CDR2 YYREEE (reference sequence). The CDR3 consists of 14 residues. The CDR3 sequence is CASSLASGTTEAFF. CDR3 nucleotides: TGTGCCAGCAGCTTGGCCTCAGGGACCACTGAAGCTTTCTTT.

J is TRBJ2-1 and V is TRBV15; D is undetermined. Germline V gene data show CDR1 as LNHNV and CDR2 as YYDKDF (reference sequence). The CDR3 has 13 amino acids. The V and J ends lost 3 bases and 4 bases respectively, with 7 bases between them. The CDR3 loop is CATSSPDYNEQFF. CDR3 bases: TGTGCCACCAGCAGCCCCGATTACAATGAGCAGTTCTTC.

This clonotype has only a few counts. The J gene is TRBJ1-5, the V gene TRBV10-3, with D unclear. The V end was cut by 3 bases, the J end by 4 bases, with 10 bases between. Germline CDR1 is ENHRY and CDR2 is SYGVKD. The CDR3 has 14 amino acids. CDR3 in amino acids: CAISDLSTNQPQHF. CDR3 bases: TGTGCCATCAGTGACCTTAGCACTAATCAGCCCCAGCATTTT.

The chain combines TRBV2 with TRBJ2-3; D gene unclear. Deletions cut 6 bases from V and 11 bases from J, with 9 bases between. Germline CDR1 is SNHLY and CDR2 is FYNNEI. This CDR3 spans 10 amino acids. The CDR3 reads CASRGNEQYF. DNA for the CDR3: TGTGCCAGCAGGGGGAATGAGCAGTATTTT.

In its sample, this clonotype was seen many times. The chain carries TRBV7-3 and TRBJ1-6; 10 positions agree with TRBD1. In germline, CDR1 is SGHTA, CDR2 FQGTGA. V gave up 1 base and J gave up 7 bases; unmatched junction bases: 1. The CDR3 length is 15 residues. This CDR3 is CASSLMGQGNSPLHF. Here the CDR3 DNA reads TGTGCCAGCAGCTTAATGGGACAGGGGAATTCACCCCTCCACTTT.

The chain joins TRBV28 to TRBJ1-2, with D maybe TRBD1 (6 bases). Trimming shortened V by 8 bases and J by 7 bases, and 20 bases separated the two germline ends. Germline assignment: CDR1 MDHEN and CDR2 SYDVKM. The CDR3 length is 14 residues. This CDR3 is CASRILGGPPGYTF. The DNA of the CDR3 is TGTGCCAGCCGGATCCTCGGGGGGCCCCCTGGCTACACCTTC.

The chain combines TRBV7-9 with TRBJ2-7, with D uncertain. CDR3 length: 12 residues. V lost 4 bases to trimming and J lost 6 bases, with 10 bases between them. Germline-derived CDR1 and CDR2 are SEHNR and FQNEAQ (reference sequence). In DNA, the CDR3 is TGTGCCAGCAGCTCCAGACTGGTCGAGCAGTACTTC. As protein: CASSSRLVEQYF.

The rearrangement uses TRBV9 and TRBJ1-1, with D unresolved. Trimming took 3 bases from V and 3 from J, leaving 6 bases between them. Germline loops: CDR1 SGDLS, CDR2 YYNGEE. The CDR3 contains 12 residues. The CDR3 DNA reads as TGTGCCAGCAGCGGGGGAGACACTGAAGCTTTCTTT. Encoded protein: CASSGGDTEAFF.

Within the sample, this clonotype is medium-sized. V gene TRBV20-1 combines with J gene TRBJ1-5; D may be TRBD1 (5 bases). The ends were cut back, 6 bases at V and 6 bases at J, with 15 bases in the middle. The CDR3 runs 13 residues. The germline V gene encodes CDR1 DFQATT and CDR2 SNEGSKA (reference sequence). The CDR3 region has the DNA TGCAGTGCCCGACTGGGGGGGAGTCAGCCCCAGCATTTT. Amino acid sequence: CSARLGGSQPQHF.